This is a list of T cell receptor beta chains from one sample in a study of neoadjuvant anti-PD-1 for oral cavity cancer. The repertoire was sequenced with immunoSEQ multiplex PCR; TCRdb's copy has only in-frame clones and lacks some. The data hold approximately 7,800 clones, with around 67% observed a single time. The specimen was PBMCs, collected after nivolumab (anti-PD-1) treatment. These receptors all come from a person aged 40-85 years with oral cavity squamous cell carcinoma. Both conserved end residues are part of each CDR3. Fields, in order: clone size, V gene, J gene, D gene, CDR3 protein, CDR3 DNA. The D gene is left open where the match is weak. Part of the rows lack a size; the others show once, few, many or a class for expanded clones.

>-|TRBV2|TRBJ2-1|TRBD2
CASSKGGGAYNEQFF
TGTGCCAGCTCTAAGGGCGGGGGGGCCTACAATGAGCAGTTCTTC
>-|TRBV11-1|TRBJ1-2|-
CASSLGGQRGNYGYTF
TGTGCCAGCAGCTTAGGGGGCCAAAGGGGCAACTATGGCTACACCTTC
>few|TRBV7-8|TRBJ1-1|-
CASSTLRGDTEAFF
TGTGCCAGCAGCACCTTGCGGGGAGACACTGAAGCTTTCTTT
>-|TRBV4-3|TRBJ2-3|-
CASSQGGGDTDTQYF
TGCGCCAGCAGCCAAGGAGGGGGTGACACAGATACGCAGTATTTT
>-|TRBV19|TRBJ1-6|-
CASSLYRSYNSPLHF
TGTGCCAGTAGCCTATACCGCTCCTATAATTCACCCCTCCACTTT
>few|TRBV6-1|TRBJ2-5|-
CASSDGGAGGETQYF
TGTGCCAGCAGTGATGGCGGGGCTGGGGGGGAGACCCAGTACTTC
>few|TRBV4-3|TRBJ2-7|TRBD2
CASSARLAGEYEQYF
TGCGCCAGCAGCGCCCGACTAGCGGGGGAGTACGAGCAGTACTTC
>-|TRBV9|TRBJ2-6|-
CASSTLLGGGANVLTF
TGTGCCAGCAGCACCCTACTAGGGGGTGGGGCCAACGTCCTGACTTTC
>-|TRBV4-2|TRBJ2-4|-
CASSQELTIAKNIQYF
TGTGCCAGCAGCCAAGAGTTGACAATAGCCAAAAACATTCAGTACTTC
>-|TRBV7-9|TRBJ1-4|TRBD1
CASSPRTGRNEKLFF
TGTGCCAGCAGCCCCAGGACAGGGCGAAATGAAAAACTGTTTTTT
>-|TRBV11-3|TRBJ2-3|TRBD2
CASSLESGGTDTQYF
TGTGCCAGCAGCTTAGAGAGCGGGGGAACAGATACGCAGTATTTT
>-|TRBV29-1|TRBJ2-7|-
CSVLTGETYEQYF
TGCAGCGTCCTGACAGGAGAGACCTACGAGCAGTACTTC
>-|TRBV5-4|TRBJ2-5|TRBD2
CASRLAGAQETQYF
TGTGCCAGCCGACTAGCGGGGGCTCAAGAGACCCAGTACTTC
>-|TRBV6-1|TRBJ2-7|TRBD1
CASSANPGQSYEQYF
TGTGCCAGCAGTGCGAACCCGGGACAGAGCTACGAGCAGTACTTC
>-|TRBV6-1|TRBJ2-5|TRBD2
CASSDPGGGDQETQYF
TGTGCCAGCAGTGACCCGGGCGGGGGGGACCAAGAGACCCAGTACTTC
>-|TRBV6-1|TRBJ2-7|-
CASSEWDTKPYEQYF
TGTGCCAGCAGTGAATGGGACACGAAGCCCTACGAGCAGTACTTC
>once|TRBV30|TRBJ1-4|TRBD1
CAWTRQGPNEKLFF
TGTGCCTGGACCAGACAGGGCCCTAATGAAAAACTGTTTTTT
>-|TRBV18|TRBJ2-1|-
CASSPLRTDDNEQFF
TGTGCCAGCTCACCACTCCGGACGGACGACAATGAGCAGTTCTTC
>-|TRBV19|TRBJ1-6|TRBD1
CASSTTTGGNSPLHF
TGTGCCAGTAGTACCACGACAGGGGGCAATTCACCCCTCCACTTT
>-|TRBV9|TRBJ1-1|-
CASSVAGSTEAFF
TGTGCCAGCAGCGTAGCCGGGAGCACTGAAGCTTTCTTT
>-|TRBV25-1|TRBJ2-1|TRBD2
CASSDPPSGPYNEQFF
TGTGCCAGCAGTGACCCCCCTAGCGGGCCTTACAATGAGCAGTTCTTC
>few|TRBV29-1|TRBJ1-2|-
CSVYSANGYTF
TGCAGCGTTTACAGCGCTAATGGCTACACCTTC
>-|TRBV6-5|TRBJ1-4|-
CASRATENEKLFF
TGTGCCAGCAGGGCGACAGAGAATGAAAAACTGTTTTTT
>-|TRBV7-3|TRBJ2-7|TRBD2
CASSPRGSGVGEQYF
TGTGCCAGCAGCCCCCGTGGTAGCGGGGTTGGCGAGCAGTACTTC
>-|TRBV7-3|TRBJ2-7|-
CASSLSPGYEQYF
TGTGCCAGCAGCTTAAGTCCAGGCTACGAGCAGTACTTC
>-|TRBV5-4|TRBJ2-7|TRBD2
CASSPQRGAREQYF
TGTGCCAGCAGCCCCCAGCGGGGGGCCCGGGAGCAGTACTTC
>-|TRBV9|TRBJ2-2|-
CASSKRRKVNTGELFF
TGTGCCAGCAGCAAACGACGGAAAGTGAACACCGGGGAGCTGTTTTTT
>-|TRBV6-5|TRBJ2-5|-
CASSYQESETQYF
TGTGCCAGCAGTTATCAAGAATCGGAGACCCAGTACTTC
>-|TRBV5-6|TRBJ2-3|-
CASSLWGTTGTDTQYF
TGTGCCAGCAGCCTGTGGGGCACGACGGGCACAGATACGCAGTATTTT
>-|TRBV5-4|TRBJ1-2|-
CASSLVVATNYGYTF
TGTGCCAGCAGCTTGGTAGTGGCCACTAACTATGGCTACACCTTC
>few|TRBV6-5|TRBJ2-7|-
CASSYGRGYEQYF
TGTGCCAGCAGTTATGGCAGGGGTTACGAGCAGTACTTC
>-|TRBV2|TRBJ2-7|-
CASIEIRGSAWEQYF
TGTGCCAGCATCGAAATCCGCGGATCGGCTTGGGAGCAGTACTTC
>once|TRBV19|TRBJ2-7|-
CASSIERGVGYEQYF
TGTGCCAGTAGTATCGAAAGAGGGGTCGGCTACGAGCAGTACTTC
>-|TRBV6-4|TRBJ1-1|-
CASKDNLNTEAFF
TGTGCCAGCAAGGACAACTTGAACACTGAAGCTTTCTTT
>-|TRBV5-1|TRBJ1-3|TRBD1
CASSLQGQGRGNTIYF
TGCGCCAGCAGCTTGCAGGGACAGGGAAGAGGGAACACCATATATTTT
>-|TRBV4-1|TRBJ1-3|-
CASSQDVSPSGNTIYF
TGCGCCAGCAGCCAAGACGTATCACCCTCTGGAAACACCATATATTTT
>once|TRBV7-8|TRBJ2-1|TRBD2
CASSFRSGEVWDEQFF
TGTGCCAGCAGCTTCCGTAGCGGGGAGGTTTGGGATGAGCAGTTCTTC
>-|TRBV7-2|TRBJ1-1|TRBD1
CASSIQGWGTEAFF
TGTGCCAGCAGCATACAGGGGTGGGGTACTGAAGCTTTCTTT
>-|TRBV10-3|TRBJ2-1|-
CAISPSDEQFF
TGTGCCATCAGCCCTAGCGATGAGCAGTTCTTC
>-|TRBV28|TRBJ1-5|TRBD1
CASSLDRVLAGPQHF
TGTGCCAGCAGTTTAGACAGGGTCCTGGCAGGTCCCCAGCATTTT
>-|TRBV5-1|TRBJ1-1|-
CASSLEGGHNSNTEAFF
TGCGCCAGCAGCTTGGAGGGGGGACACAACTCGAACACTGAAGCTTTCTTT
>-|TRBV7-2|TRBJ2-4|-
CASSLGALAKNIQYF
TGTGCCAGCTCTCTCGGGGCCTTAGCCAAAAACATTCAGTACTTC
>few|TRBV7-2|TRBJ2-7|-
CASSSLYEQYF
TGTGCCAGCAGCTCCCTCTACGAGCAGTACTTC
>-|TRBV6-1|TRBJ1-2|TRBD1
CASLRTGGIGYTF
TGTGCCAGCTTACGGACAGGGGGCATTGGCTACACCTTC
>medium-sized|TRBV4-2|TRBJ2-2|-
CASSHTENTGELFF
TGTGCCAGCAGTCATACAGAGAACACCGGGGAGCTGTTTTTT
>-|TRBV6-5|TRBJ1-3|-
CASSYQGAGNTIYF
TGTGCCAGCAGTTATCAGGGAGCTGGAAACACCATATATTTT
>-|TRBV5-1|TRBJ2-5|-
CASSPLGALPETQYF
TGCGCCAGCAGCCCCCTGGGGGCCCTCCCAGAGACCCAGTACTTC